The clone carrying this T cell receptor (beta chain) has a handful of counts. Its specificity is unknown. The CDR3 length is 14 residues. CDR1 is LGHDT and CDR2 is YNNKEL in the germline V gene (reference sequence). With 4 bases removed from V and 5 bases from J, the gap between germline ends came to 15 bases. This specimen belongs to a study of response to subunit inactivated influenza vaccine. Findings and caveats of the study: There was a suggestion from the authors that each seasonal influenza vaccination recruits few new T cells.

TCRdb recomputed calls from the RT-PCR reads with MiXCR, one row per CDR3 protein. Of a few hundred thousand distinct CDR3 sequences listed, roughly 9.8% are singletons. This sequence was found in a man aged 45-65 years who received an inactivated influenza vaccine. The chain carries TRBV3-1 and TRBJ2-7; D remains unclear. The source was PBMCs from blood, collected roughly 6 weeks after vaccination. CDR3 sequence: CASSRAPMGNEQYF. Written as DNA, the CDR3 is TGTGCCAGCAGCCGAGCTCCGATGGGCAACGAGCAGTACTTC.